This T cell receptor beta chain came from a study of shared clonotypes between healthy human individuals. Study at large: In total, the donors were a couple of women and a few men aged 18 to 49. Study observations and caveats: Few donors limited the genetic and exposure-history diversity represented.

The CDR3 is made up of 15 amino acids. Germline CDR1 reads MGHRA; CDR2 reads YSYEKL. In regard to this clone: Its antigen is unknown.

Sequencing was performed on unsorted PBMC DNA using ten immunoSEQ deep assay plates. Produced via immunoSEQ multiplex PCR; TCRdb's table is partial and in-frame only. The sample has 450,000 to 500,000 clones, 60% to 80% seen once. Source material: PBMCs. The chain combines TRBV4-1 with TRBJ2-5; TRBD1 matches 7 bases. The last part of the DNA fits TRBJ2-7 better; the J call may be wrong. This receptor was identified in a woman aged 40-49 years in good health. Some clones in this sample may be carry-over from other donors' samples. CDR3 residues: CASSRDGTVLYEQYF. In nucleotides, the CDR3 is TGCGCCAGCAGCCGTGACGGGACAGTTCTTTACGAGCAGTACTTC.